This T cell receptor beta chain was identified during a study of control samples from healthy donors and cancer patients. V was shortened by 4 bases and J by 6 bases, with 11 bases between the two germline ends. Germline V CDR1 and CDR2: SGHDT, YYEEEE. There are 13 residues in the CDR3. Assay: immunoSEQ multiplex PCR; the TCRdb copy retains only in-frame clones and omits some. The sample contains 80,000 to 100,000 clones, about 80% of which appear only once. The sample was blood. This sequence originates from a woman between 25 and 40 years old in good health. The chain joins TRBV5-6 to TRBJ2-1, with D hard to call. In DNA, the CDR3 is TGTGCCAGCAGCCGGGCCCCTAGCAATGAGCAGTTCTTC. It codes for CASSRAPSNEQFF.